This T cell receptor (beta chain) was recovered during a study of T cell repertoires in cytomegalovirus infection (dated by TCRdb to about 2019). As for the study more broadly: Donor HLA type was relevant to the analysis, because carriage of CMV infection together with the matching HLA type was indicated by public TCR beta signatures.

This clonotype was seen repeatedly, ten times or more. This clone's antigen is unknown. The input lacks base qualities; no much larger clone sits a single base away. Including cysteine and phenylalanine, the CDR3 has 15 amino acids. Only the CDR3 DNA is retained, 45 bases long and in frame from the first base. From a lookup of the germline V gene, CDR1 and CDR2 are SGHTA and FQGNSA. V was cut back by 4 bases and J by 5 bases, leaving a gap of 18 bases between them. Reads for this sample came from an Illumina HiSeq 1500. TCRdb itself trimmed the public reads at Q25 with fastp, ran MiXCR and retained productive beta chains. Each entry merges the rows of one CDR3 protein and shows their most common DNA and genes. In all, the sample holds 200,000 or so distinct CDR3 sequences, and under 30% of those were seen once. About 28% of the sample belongs to the ten largest clones. The paper as a whole reports these results and caveats: In both this cohort and an independent approximately 400-donor cohort, the cumulative frequency of public TCR beta family members distinguished carriers of CMV infection plus the relevant HLA type. In the ex vivo response, HLA-C-restricted CMV-specific TCR beta clonotypes were dominant, and in two of eight donors the single most frequent clonotype came from this HLA-C-restricted group.

The chain is assembled from TRBV7-2 and TRBJ2-7; the D gene is not confidently resolved. This TCR was sampled from a human donor in good health (CMV status not recorded). Some clones in this sample may be carry-over from other donors' samples. Material: PBMCs. The DNA is TGTGCCAGCAGCTCGGTGGACCAGATGGGCCACGAGCAGTACTTC. Translation gives CASSSVDQMGHEQYF.